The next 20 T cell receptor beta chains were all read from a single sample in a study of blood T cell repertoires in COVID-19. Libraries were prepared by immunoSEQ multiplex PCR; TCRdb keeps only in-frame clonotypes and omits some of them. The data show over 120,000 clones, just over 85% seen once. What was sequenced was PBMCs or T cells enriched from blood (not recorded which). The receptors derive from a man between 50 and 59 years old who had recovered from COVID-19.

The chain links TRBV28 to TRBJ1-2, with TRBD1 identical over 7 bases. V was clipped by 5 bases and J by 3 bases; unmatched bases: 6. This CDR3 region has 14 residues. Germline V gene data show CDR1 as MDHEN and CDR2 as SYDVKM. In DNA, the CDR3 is TGTGCCAGCAGTGCTTACGGGACAGACTATGGCTACACCTTC. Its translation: CASSAYGTDYGYTF.

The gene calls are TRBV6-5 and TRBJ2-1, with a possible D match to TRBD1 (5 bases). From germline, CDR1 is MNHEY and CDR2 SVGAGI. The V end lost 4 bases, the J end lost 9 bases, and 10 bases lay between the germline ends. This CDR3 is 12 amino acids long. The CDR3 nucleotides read TGTGCCAGCAGTTTCCAGGGTGGTGAGCAGTTCTTC. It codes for CASSFQGGEQFF.

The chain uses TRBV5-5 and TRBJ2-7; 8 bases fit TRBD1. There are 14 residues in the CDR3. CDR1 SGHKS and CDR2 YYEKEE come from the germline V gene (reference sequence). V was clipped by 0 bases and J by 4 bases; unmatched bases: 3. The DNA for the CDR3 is TGTGCCAGCAGCTTGGAGGGACAGGTTTACGAGCAGTACTTC. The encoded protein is CASSLEGQVYEQYF. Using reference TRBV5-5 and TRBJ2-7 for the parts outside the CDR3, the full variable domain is DAGVTQSPTHLIKTRGQQVTLRCSPISGHKSVSWYQQVLGQGPQFIFQYYEKEERGRGNFPDRFSARQFPNYSSELNVNALLLGDSALYLCASSLEGQVYEQYFGPGTRLTVT.

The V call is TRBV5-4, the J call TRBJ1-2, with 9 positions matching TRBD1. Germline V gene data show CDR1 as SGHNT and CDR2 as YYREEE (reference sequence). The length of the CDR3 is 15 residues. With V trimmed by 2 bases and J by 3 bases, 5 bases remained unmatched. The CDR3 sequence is CASSLGDREYYGYTF. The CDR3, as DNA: TGTGCCAGCAGCTTAGGGGACAGGGAATACTATGGCTACACCTTC.

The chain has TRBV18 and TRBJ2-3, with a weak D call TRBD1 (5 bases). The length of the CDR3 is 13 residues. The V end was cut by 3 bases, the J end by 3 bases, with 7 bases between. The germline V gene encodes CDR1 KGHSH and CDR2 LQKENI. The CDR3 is CASSPDSTDTQYF. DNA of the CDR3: TGTGCCAGCTCACCTGACAGTACAGATACGCAGTATTTT.

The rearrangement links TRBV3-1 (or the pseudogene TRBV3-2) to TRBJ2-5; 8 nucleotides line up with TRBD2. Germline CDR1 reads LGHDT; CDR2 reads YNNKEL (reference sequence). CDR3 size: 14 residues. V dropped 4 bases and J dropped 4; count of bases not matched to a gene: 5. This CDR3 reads CASSPAGVVETQYF. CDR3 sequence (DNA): TGTGCCAGCAGCCCAGCGGGGGTGGTAGAGACCCAGTACTTC.

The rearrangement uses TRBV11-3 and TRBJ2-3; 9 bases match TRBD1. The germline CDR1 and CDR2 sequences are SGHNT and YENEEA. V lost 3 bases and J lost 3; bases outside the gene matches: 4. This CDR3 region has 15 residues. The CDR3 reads CASSLDRGKTDTQYF. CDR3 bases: TGTGCCAGCAGCTTGGACAGGGGAAAGACAGATACGCAGTATTTT.

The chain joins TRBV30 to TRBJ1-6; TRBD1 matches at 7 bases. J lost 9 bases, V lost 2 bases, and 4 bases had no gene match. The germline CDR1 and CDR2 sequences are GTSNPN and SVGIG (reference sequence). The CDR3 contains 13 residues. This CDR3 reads CAWSLQGSSPLHF. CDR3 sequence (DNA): TGTGCCTGGAGTTTACAGGGGAGTTCACCCCTCCACTTT.

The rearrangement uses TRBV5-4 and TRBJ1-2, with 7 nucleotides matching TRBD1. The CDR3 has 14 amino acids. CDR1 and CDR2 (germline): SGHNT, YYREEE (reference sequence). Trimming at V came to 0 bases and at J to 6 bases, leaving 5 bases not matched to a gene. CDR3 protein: CASSLANRGHGYTF. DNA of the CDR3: TGTGCCAGCAGCTTGGCCAACAGGGGCCATGGCTACACCTTC. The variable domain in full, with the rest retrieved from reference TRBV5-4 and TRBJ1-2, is ETGVTQSPTHLIKTRGQQVTLRCSSQSGHNTVSWYQQALGQGPQFIFQYYREEENGRGNFPPRFSGLQFPNYSSELNVNALELDDSALYLCASSLANRGHGYTFGSGTRLTVV.

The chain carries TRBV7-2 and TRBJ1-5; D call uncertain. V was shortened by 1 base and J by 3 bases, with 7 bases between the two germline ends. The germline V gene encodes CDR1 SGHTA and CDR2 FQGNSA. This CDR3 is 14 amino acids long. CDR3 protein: CASSLGGTNQPQHF. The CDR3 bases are TGTGCCAGCAGCTTAGGAGGTACCAATCAGCCCCAGCATTTT.

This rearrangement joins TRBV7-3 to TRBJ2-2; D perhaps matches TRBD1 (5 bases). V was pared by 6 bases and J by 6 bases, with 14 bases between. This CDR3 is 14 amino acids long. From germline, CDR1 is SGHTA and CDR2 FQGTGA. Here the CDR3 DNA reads TGTGCCAGCAGTTCACGCTTAGGGGCCGGGGAGCTGTTTTTT. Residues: CASSSRLGAGELFF.

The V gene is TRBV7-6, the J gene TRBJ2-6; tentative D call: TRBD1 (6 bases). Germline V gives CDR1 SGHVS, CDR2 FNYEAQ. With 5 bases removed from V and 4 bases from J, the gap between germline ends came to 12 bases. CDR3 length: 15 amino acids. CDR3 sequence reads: CASSKGGTGANVLTF. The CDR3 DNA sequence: TGTGCCAGCAGCAAAGGGGGAACCGGGGCCAACGTCCTGACTTTC.

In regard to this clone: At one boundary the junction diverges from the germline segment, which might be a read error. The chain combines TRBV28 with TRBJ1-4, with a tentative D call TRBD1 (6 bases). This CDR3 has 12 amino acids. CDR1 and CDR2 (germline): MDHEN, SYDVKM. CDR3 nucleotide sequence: TGTGCCAGCAGTTTAGTGACAGGACACCTAATTTTT. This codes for CASSLVTGHLIF.

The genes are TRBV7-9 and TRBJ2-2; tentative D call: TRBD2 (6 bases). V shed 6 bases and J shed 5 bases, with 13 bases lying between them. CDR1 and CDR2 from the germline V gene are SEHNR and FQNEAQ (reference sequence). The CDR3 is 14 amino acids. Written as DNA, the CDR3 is TGTGCCAGCAGGCGGGGAAGTGCAACCGGGGAGCTGTTTTTT. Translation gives CASRRGSATGELFF.

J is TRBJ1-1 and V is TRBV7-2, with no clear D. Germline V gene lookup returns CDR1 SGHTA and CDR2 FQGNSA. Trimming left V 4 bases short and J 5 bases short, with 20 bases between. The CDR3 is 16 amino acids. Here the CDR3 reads CASSSWVGGGRTEAFF. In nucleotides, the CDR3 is TGTGCCAGCAGCTCCTGGGTGGGAGGAGGGAGAACTGAAGCTTTCTTT.

The CDR3 sequence is CASSLARQGASPLHF. CDR3 DNA sequence: TGTGCCAGCAGTTTAGCACGACAGGGGGCCTCACCCCTCCACTTT. The chain carries TRBV28 and TRBJ1-6, with TRBD1 matching 10 bases. The J segment lost 10 bases and the V segment lost 2 bases, leaving 5 bases of the junction unmatched. This CDR3 comprises 15 residues. The germline V gene has CDR1 MDHEN and CDR2 SYDVKM.

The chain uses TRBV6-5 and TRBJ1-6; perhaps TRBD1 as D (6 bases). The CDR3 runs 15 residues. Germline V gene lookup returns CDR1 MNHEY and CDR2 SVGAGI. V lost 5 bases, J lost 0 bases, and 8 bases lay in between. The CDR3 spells CASSLDSSYNSPLHF. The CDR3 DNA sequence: TGTGCCAGCAGTCTGGACAGCTCCTATAATTCACCCCTCCACTTT.

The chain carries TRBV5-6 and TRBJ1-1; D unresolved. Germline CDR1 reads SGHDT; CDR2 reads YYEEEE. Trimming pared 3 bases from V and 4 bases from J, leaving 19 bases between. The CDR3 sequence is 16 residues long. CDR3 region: CASSSSRGVRSTEAFF. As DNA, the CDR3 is TGTGCCAGCAGCTCTTCGCGGGGAGTTAGGAGCACTGAAGCTTTCTTT. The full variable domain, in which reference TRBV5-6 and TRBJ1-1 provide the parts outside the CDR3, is DAGVTQSPTHLIKTRGQQVTLRCSPKSGHDTVSWYQQALGQGPQFIFQYYEEEERQRGNFPDRFSGHQFPNYSSELNVNALLLGDSALYLCASSSSRGVRSTEAFFGQGTRLTVV.

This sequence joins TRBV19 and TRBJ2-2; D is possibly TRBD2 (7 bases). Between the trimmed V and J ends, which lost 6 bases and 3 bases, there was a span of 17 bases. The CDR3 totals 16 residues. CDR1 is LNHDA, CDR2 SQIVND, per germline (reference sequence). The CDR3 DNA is TGTGCCAGTAGATACGGGGGGCAGGGGTACACCGGGGAGCTGTTTTTT. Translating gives CASRYGGQGYTGELFF.

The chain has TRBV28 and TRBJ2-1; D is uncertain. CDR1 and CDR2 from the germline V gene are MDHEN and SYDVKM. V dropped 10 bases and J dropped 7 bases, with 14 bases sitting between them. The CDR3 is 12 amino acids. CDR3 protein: CATYDRWNEQFF. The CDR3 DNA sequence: TGTGCCACCTACGATCGGTGGAATGAGCAGTTCTTC.